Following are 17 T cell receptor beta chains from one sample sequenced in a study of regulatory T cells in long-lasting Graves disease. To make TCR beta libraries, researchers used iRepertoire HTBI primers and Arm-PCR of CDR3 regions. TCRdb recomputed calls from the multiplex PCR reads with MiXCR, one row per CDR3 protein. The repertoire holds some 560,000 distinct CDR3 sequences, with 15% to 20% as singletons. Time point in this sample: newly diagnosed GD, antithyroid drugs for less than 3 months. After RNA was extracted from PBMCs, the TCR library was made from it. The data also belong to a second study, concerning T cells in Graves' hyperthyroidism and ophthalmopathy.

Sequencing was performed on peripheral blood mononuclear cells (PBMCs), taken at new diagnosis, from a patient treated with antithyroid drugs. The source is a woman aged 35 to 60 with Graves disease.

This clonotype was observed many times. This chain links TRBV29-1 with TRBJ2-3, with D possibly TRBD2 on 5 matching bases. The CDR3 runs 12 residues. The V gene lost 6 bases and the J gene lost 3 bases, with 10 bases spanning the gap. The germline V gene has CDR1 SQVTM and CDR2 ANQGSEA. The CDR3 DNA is TGCAGCGTGGAGGACGGAACAGATACGCAGTATTTT. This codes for CSVEDGTDTQYF.

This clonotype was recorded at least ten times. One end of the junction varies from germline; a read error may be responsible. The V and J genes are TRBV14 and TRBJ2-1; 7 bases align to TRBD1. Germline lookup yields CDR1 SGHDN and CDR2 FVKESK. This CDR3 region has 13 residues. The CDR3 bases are TGTGCCAGCAGCGAAGAACAGGGGAATGAGCAGTTCTTC. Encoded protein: CASSEEQGNEQFF. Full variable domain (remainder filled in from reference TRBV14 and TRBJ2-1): EAGVTQFPSHSVIEKGQTVTLRCDPISGHDNLYWYRRVMGKEIKFLLHFVKESKQDESGMPNNRFLAERTGGTYSTLKVQPAELEDSGVYFCASSEEQGNEQFFGPGTRLTVL.

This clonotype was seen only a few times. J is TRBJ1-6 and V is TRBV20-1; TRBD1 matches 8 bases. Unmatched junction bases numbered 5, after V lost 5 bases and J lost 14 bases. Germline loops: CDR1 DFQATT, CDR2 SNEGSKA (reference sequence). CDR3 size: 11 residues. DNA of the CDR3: TGCAGTGCTTCGGACAGGGCGACCCTCCACTTT. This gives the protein CSASDRATLHF.

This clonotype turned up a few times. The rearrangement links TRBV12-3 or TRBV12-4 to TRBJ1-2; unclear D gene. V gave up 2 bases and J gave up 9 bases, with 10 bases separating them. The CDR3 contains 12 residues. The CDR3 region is CASSLTGVSYTF. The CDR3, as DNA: TGTGCCAGCAGTTTAACCGGGGTGAGCTACACCTTC.

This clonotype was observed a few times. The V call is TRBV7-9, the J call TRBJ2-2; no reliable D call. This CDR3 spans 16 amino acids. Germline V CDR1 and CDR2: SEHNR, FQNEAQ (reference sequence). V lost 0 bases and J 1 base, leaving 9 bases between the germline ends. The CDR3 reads CASSLAQAQNTGELFF. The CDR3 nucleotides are TGTGCCAGCAGCTTAGCTCAAGCTCAGAACACCGGGGAGCTGTTTTTT.

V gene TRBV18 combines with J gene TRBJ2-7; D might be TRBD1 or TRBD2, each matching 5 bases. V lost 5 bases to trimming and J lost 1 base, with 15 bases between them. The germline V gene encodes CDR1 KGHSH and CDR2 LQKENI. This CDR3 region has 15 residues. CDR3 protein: CASSSGTINSYEQYF. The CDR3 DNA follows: TGTGCCAGCTCATCCGGGACCATTAATTCCTACGAGCAGTACTTC.

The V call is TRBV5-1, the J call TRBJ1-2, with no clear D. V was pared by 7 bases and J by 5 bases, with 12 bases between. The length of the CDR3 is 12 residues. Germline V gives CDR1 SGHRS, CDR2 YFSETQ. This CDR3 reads CASPLGLYGYTF. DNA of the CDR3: TGCGCCAGCCCGCTCGGCCTTTATGGCTACACCTTC.

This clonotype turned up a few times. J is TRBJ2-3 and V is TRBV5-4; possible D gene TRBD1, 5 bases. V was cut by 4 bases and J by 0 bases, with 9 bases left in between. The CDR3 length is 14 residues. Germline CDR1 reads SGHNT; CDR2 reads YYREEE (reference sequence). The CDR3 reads CASSGQLSTDTQYF. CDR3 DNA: TGTGCCAGCAGCGGACAACTTAGCACAGATACGCAGTATTTT.

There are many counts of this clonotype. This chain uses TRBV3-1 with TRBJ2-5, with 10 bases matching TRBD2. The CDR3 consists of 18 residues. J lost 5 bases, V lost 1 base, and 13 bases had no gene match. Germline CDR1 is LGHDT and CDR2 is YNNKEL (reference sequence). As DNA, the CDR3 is TGTGCCAGCAGCCAAGTGGAACTAGCGGGGCCAATGTGGGAGACCCAGTACTTC. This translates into CASSQVELAGPMWETQYF.

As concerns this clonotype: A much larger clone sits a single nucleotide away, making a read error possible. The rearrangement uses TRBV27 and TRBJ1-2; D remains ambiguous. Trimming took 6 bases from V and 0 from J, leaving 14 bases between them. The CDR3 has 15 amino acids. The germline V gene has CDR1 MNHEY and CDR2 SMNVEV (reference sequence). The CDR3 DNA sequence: TGTGCCAGCAGCCCCTTTCAAGCGACTAACTATGGCTACACCTTC. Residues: CASSPFQATNYGYTF.

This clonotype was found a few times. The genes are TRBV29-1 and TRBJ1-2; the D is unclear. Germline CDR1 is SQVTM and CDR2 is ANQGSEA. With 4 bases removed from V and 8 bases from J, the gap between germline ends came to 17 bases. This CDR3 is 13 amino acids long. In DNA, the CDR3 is TGCAGCGTTGTCGTCTTGGCCCAAAACGGCTACACCTTC. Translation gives CSVVVLAQNGYTF.

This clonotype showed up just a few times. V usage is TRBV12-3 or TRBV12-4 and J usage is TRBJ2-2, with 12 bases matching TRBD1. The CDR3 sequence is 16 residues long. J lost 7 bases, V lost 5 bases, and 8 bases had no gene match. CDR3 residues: CASSPTGTGGGGELFF. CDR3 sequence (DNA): TGTGCCAGCAGTCCCACCGGGACAGGGGGCGGCGGGGAGCTGTTTTTT.

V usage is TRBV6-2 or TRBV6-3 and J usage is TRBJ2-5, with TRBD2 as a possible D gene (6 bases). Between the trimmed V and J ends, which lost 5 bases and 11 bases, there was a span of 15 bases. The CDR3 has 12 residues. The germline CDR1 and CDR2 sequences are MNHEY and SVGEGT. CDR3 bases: TGTGCCAGCAGTGTTTATGGGGGGATTCAGTACTTC. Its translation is CASSVYGGIQYF.

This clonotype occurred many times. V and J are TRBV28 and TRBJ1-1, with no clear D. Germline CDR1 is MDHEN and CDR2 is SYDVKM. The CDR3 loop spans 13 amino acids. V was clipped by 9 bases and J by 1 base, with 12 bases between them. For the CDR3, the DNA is TGTGCCAGTGCCCGCGGTAGGAACACTGAAGCTTTCTTT. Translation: CASARGRNTEAFF.

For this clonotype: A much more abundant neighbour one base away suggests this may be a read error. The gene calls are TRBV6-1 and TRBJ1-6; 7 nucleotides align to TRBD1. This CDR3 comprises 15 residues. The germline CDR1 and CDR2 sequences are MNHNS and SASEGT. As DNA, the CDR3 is TGCGCCAGCAGTGGAGTCCGGGACAGTAATTCACCCCTCCACTTT. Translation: CASSGVRDSNSPLHF.

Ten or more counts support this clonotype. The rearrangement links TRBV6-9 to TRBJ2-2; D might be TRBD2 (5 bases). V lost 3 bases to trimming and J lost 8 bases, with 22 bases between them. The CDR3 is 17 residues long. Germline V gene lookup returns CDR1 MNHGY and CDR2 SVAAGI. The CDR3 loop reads CASSYSKSLLERGELFF. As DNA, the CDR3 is TGTGCCAGCAGTTACTCGAAGTCCCTACTAGAAAGGGGGGAGCTGTTTTTT.

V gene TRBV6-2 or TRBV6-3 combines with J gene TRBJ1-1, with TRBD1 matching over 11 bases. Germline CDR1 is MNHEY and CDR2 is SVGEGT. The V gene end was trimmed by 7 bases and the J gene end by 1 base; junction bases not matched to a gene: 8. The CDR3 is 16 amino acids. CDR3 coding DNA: TGTGCCAGCATCTATCCGGGACAGGGGGGGAACACTGAAGCTTTCTTT. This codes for CASIYPGQGGNTEAFF.